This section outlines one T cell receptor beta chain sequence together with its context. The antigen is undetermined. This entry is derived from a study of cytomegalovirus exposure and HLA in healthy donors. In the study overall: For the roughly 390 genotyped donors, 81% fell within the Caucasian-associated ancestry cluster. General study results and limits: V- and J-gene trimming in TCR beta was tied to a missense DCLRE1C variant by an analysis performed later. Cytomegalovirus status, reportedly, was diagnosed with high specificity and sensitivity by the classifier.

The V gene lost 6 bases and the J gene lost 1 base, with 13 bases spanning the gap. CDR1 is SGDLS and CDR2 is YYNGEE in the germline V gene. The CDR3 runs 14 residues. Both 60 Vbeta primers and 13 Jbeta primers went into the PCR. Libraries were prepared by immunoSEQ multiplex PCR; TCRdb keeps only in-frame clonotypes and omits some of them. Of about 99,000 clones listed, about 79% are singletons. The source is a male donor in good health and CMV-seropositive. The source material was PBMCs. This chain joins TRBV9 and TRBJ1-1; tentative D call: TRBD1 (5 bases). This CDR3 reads CASTTTDRNTEAFF. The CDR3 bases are TGTGCCAGCACCACGACAGATCGGAACACTGAAGCTTTCTTT.